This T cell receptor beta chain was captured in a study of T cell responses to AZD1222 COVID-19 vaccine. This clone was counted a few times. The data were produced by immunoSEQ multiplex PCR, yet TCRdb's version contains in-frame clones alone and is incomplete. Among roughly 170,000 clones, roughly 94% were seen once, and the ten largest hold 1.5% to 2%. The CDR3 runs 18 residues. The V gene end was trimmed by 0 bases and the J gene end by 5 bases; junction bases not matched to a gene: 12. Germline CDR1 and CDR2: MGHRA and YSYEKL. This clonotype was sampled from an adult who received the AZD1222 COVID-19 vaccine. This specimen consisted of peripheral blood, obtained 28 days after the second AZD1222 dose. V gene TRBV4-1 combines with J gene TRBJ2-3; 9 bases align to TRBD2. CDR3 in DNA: TGCGCCAGCAGCCAAGACGAGGCTAGCGGGATATCGGGAGATACGCAGTATTTT. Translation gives CASSQDEASGISGDTQYF.